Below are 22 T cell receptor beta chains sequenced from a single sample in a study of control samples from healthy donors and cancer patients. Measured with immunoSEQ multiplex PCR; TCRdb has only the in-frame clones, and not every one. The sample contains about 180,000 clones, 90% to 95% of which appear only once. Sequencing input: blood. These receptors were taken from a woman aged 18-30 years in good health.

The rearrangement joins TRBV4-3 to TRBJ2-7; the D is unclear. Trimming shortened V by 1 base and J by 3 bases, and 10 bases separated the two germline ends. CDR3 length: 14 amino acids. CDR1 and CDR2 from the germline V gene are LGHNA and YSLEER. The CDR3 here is CASSQAGAVYEQYF. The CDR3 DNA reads TGCGCCAGCAGCCAAGCCGGCGCGGTCTACGAGCAGTACTTC.

The CDR3 DNA follows: TGTGCCAGCACTCGGACTAGCGGTACATCCGGGGAGCTGTTTTTT. It translates to CASTRTSGTSGELFF. V usage is TRBV13 and J usage is TRBJ2-2; TRBD2 aligns across 10 bases. CDR1 PRHDT and CDR2 FYEKMQ come from the germline V gene (reference sequence). This CDR3 comprises 15 residues. The V gene end was trimmed by 7 bases and the J gene end by 6 bases; junction bases not matched to a gene: 8. Supplemented by reference TRBV13 and TRBJ2-2, the full variable domain reads AAGVIQSPRHLIKEKRETATLKCYPIPRHDTVYWYQQGPGQDPQFLISFYEKMQSDKGSIPDRFSAQQFSDYHSELNMSSLELGDSALYFCASTRTSGTSGELFFGEGSRLTVL.

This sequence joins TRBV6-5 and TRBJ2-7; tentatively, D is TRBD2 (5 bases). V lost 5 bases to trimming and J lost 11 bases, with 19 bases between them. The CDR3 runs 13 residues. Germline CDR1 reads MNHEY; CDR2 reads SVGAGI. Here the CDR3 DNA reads TGTGCCAGCAGTACGCCCCCTGGAGAAGCGGAGTACTTC. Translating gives CASSTPPGEAEYF.

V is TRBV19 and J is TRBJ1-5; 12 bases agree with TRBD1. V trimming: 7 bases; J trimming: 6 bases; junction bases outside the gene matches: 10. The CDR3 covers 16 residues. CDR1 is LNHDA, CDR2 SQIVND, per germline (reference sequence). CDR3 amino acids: CASTDGTGGFVQPQHF. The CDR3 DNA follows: TGTGCCAGTACCGACGGGACAGGGGGCTTTGTTCAGCCCCAGCATTTT.

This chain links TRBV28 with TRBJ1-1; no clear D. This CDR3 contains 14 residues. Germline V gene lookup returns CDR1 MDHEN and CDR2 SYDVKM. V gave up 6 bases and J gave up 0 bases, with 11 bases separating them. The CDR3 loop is CASSLSLMNTEAFF. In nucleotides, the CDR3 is TGTGCCAGCAGCCTATCCCTTATGAACACTGAAGCTTTCTTT.

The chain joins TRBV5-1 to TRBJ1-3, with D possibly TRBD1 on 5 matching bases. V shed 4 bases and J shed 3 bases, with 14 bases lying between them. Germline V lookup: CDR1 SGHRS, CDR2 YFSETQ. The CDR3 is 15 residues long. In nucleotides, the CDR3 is TGCGCCAGCAGCATAAGACCCGACAGTGGAAACACCATATATTTT. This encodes CASSIRPDSGNTIYF.

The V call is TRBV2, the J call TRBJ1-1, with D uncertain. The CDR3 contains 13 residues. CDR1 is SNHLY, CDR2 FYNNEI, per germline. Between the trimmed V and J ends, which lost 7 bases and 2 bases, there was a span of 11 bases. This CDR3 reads CASIFRTNTEAFF. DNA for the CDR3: TGTGCCAGCATTTTTCGGACCAACACTGAAGCTTTCTTT.

The CDR3 here is CASSSERDSYTF. In nucleotides, the CDR3 is TGTGCCAGCAGCTCGGAACGGGACAGCTACACCTTC. The V gene is TRBV11-1, the J gene TRBJ1-2; a possible D gene is TRBD1 (6 bases). Trimming removed 4 bases at V and 9 bases at J, with 12 bases between. Germline V gives CDR1 SGHAT, CDR2 FQDESV (reference sequence). The CDR3 consists of 12 residues.

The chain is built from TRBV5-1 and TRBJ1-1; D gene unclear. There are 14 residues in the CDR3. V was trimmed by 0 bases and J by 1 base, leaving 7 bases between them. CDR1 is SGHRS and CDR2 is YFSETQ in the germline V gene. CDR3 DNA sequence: TGCGCCAGCAGCTTGGGAGAGAGGAACACTGAAGCTTTCTTT. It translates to CASSLGERNTEAFF.

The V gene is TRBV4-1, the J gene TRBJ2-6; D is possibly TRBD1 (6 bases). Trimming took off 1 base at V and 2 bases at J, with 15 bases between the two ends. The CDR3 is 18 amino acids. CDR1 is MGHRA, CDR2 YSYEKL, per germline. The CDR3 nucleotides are TGCGCCAGCAGCCAAGTAGGGGGATCTGGGGCTGGGGCCAACGTCCTGACTTTC. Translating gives CASSQVGGSGAGANVLTF.

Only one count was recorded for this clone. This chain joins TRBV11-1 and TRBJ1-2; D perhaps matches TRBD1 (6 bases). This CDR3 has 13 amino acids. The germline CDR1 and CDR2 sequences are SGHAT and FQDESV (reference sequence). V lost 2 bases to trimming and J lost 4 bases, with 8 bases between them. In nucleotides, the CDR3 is TGTGCCAGCAGCTTAAACAGGGCCTATGGCTACACCTTC. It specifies CASSLNRAYGYTF.

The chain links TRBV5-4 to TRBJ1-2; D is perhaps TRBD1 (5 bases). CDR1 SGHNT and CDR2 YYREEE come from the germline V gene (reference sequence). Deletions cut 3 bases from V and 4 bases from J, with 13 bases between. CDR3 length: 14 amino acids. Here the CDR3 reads CASSSIGQGYGYTF. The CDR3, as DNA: TGTGCCAGCAGCTCCATCGGTCAGGGCTATGGCTACACCTTC.

CDR3 coding DNA: TGTGCCAGCAGCTTAGACAGGGGACCCTACAATGAGCAGTTCTTC. Translating it yields CASSLDRGPYNEQFF. The V gene is TRBV11-2, the J gene TRBJ2-1; D is possibly TRBD1 (6 bases). Between the trimmed V and J ends, which lost 0 bases and 2 bases, there was a span of 8 bases. This CDR3 comprises 15 residues. Germline V gene sequence: CDR1 SGHAT, CDR2 FQNNGV.

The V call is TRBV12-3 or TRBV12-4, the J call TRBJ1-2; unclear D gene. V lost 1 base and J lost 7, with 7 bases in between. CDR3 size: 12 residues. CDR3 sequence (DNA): TGTGCCAGCAGTTTAGGCAGATCTGGCTACACCTTC. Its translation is CASSLGRSGYTF.

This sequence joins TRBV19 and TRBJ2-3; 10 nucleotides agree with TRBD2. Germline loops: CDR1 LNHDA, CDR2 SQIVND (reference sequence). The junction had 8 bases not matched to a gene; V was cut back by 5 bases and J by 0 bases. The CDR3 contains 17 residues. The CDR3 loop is CASSPGPGLASTDTQYF. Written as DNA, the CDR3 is TGTGCCAGTAGTCCAGGGCCGGGACTAGCGAGCACAGATACGCAGTATTTT.

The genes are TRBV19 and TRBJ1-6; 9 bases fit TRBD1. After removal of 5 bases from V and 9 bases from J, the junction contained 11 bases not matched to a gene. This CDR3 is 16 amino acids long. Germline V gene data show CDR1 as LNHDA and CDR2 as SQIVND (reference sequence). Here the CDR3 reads CASSQDRGTRGSPLHF. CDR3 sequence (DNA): TGTGCCAGTAGTCAGGACAGGGGTACGAGAGGTTCACCCCTCCACTTT.

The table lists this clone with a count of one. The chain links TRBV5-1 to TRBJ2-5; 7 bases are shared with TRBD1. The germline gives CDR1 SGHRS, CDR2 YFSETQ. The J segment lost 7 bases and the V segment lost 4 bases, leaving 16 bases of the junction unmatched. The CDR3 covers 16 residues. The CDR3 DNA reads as TGCGCCAGCAGCGCCGGACAGGATCAAGCTGGAGGGACCCAGTACTTC. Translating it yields CASSAGQDQAGGTQYF.

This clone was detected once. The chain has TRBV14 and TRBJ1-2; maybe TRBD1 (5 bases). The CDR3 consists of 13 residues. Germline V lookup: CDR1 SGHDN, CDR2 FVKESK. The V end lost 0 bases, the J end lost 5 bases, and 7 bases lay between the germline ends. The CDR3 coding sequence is TGTGCCAGCAGCCAAGAGACAGCATATGGCTACACCTTC. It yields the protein CASSQETAYGYTF. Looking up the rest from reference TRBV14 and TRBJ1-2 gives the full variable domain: EAGVTQFPSHSVIEKGQTVTLRCDPISGHDNLYWYRRVMGKEIKFLLHFVKESKQDESGMPNNRFLAERTGGTYSTLKVQPAELEDSGVYFCASSQETAYGYTFGSGTRLTVV.

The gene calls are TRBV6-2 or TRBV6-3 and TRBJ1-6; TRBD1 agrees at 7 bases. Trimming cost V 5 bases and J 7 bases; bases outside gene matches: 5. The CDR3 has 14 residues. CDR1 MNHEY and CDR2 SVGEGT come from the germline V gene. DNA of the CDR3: TGTGCCAGCAGTCCCGACAGGGAGAATTCACCCCTCCACTTT. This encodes CASSPDRENSPLHF.

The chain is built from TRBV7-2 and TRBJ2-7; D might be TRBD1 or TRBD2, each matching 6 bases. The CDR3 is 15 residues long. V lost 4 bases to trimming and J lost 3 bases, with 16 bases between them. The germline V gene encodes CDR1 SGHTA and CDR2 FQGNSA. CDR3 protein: CASSWVRGVVYEQYF. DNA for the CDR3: TGTGCCAGCAGCTGGGTGAGGGGGGTAGTCTACGAGCAGTACTTC.

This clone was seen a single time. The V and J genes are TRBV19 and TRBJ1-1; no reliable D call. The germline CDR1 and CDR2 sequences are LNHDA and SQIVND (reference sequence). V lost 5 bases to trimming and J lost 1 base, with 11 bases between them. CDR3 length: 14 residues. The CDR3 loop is CASSLLVSNTEAFF. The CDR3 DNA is TGTGCCAGTAGTCTCCTAGTTTCGAACACTGAAGCTTTCTTT.

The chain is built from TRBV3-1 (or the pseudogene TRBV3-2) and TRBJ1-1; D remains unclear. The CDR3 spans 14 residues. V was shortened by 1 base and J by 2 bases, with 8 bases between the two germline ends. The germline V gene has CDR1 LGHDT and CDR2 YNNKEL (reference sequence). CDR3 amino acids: CASSQGADNTEAFF. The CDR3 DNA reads TGTGCCAGCAGCCAAGGTGCGGATAACACTGAAGCTTTCTTT.